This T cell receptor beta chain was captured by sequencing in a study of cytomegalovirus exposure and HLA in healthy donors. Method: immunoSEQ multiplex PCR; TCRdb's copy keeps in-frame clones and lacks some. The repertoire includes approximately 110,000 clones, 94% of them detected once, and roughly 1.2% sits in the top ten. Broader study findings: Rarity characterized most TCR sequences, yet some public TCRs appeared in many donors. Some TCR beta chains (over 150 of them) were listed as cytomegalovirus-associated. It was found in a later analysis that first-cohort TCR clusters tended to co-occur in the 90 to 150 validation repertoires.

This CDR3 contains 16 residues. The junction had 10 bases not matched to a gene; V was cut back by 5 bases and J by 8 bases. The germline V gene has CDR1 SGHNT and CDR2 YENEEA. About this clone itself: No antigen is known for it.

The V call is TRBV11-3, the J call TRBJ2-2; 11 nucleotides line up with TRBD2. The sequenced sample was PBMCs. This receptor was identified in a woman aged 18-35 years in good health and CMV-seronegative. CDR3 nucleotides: TGTGCCAGCAGCACAAGTACTAGCGGGGGCCTAGGGGAGCTGTTTTTT. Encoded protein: CASSTSTSGGLGELFF.